A selection of T cell receptor beta chains follows, all from one sample in a study of OX40 agonist ivuxolimab in advanced cancers. Only in-frame clones appear in the TCRdb table, and some are missing; sequencing was by immunoSEQ multiplex PCR. The data hold approximately 19,000 clones, with roughly 72% observed a single time. Source: CD4+ or CD8+ T cells sorted from blood, taken in a trial of the OX40 agonist ivuxolimab. The receptors shown here come from an adult with an advanced solid tumor such as melanoma, head and neck, liver or kidney cancer. Both conserved end residues are part of each CDR3. Each record gives: CDR3 protein, V gene, clone size. Only some rows state a clone size, as once, few, many or a class for expanded clones.

CDR3 protein: CASSPGQRSSTDTQYF
V gene: TRBV25-1
clone size: medium-sized

CDR3 protein: CASSLGDTGDREQYF
V gene: TRBV5-4
clone size: .

CDR3 protein: CASSSVGGNDEQFF
V gene: TRBV6-6
clone size: once

CDR3 protein: CASSLGTGHYEQYF
V gene: TRBV27
clone size: .

CDR3 protein: CASSVGIEALYEQYF
V gene: TRBV9
clone size: .

CDR3 protein: CASSPRLGPGGYEQYF
V gene: TRBV21-1
clone size: once

CDR3 protein: CASSLAAGGTYEQYF
V gene: TRBV7-9
clone size: .

CDR3 protein: CASTLKSIQETQYF
V gene: TRBV27
clone size: .

CDR3 protein: CASETRRAVIQPQHF
V gene: TRBV28
clone size: .

CDR3 protein: CASSPTGRGTGELFF
V gene: TRBV6-4
clone size: .

CDR3 protein: CASTPDSPTGELFF
V gene: TRBV7-9
clone size: few

CDR3 protein: CASSPPVGQGEQYF
V gene: TRBV18
clone size: .

CDR3 protein: CASSQDRVSGANVLTF
V gene: TRBV4-3
clone size: medium-sized

CDR3 protein: CATSRLAGEEQYF
V gene: TRBV15
clone size: medium-sized

CDR3 protein: CASSPEDQETQYF
V gene: TRBV11-2
clone size: .

CDR3 protein: CASSTRVGTGYKSNTEAFF
V gene: TRBV27
clone size: few

CDR3 protein: CASSGAPGAGQGSPLHF
V gene: TRBV7-9
clone size: .

CDR3 protein: CASSTNGLNYGYTF
V gene: TRBV7-6
clone size: .

CDR3 protein: CASSFGRTNEKLFF
V gene: TRBV5-6
clone size: .

CDR3 protein: CASSLQSTGTYEQYF
V gene: TRBV5-1
clone size: .

CDR3 protein: CASRPQGTGELFF
V gene: TRBV5-1
clone size: .

CDR3 protein: CASGPGQGPEQYF
V gene: TRBV9
clone size: few

CDR3 protein: CATSRDTNTGTAALEQYF
V gene: TRBV15
clone size: .

CDR3 protein: CASSPHGQGHYSGANVLTF
V gene: TRBV5-1
clone size: .

CDR3 protein: CASSPPLTGTANTEAFF
V gene: TRBV5-5
clone size: once